This T cell receptor (beta chain) appears in the sequencing data of a study of blood T cell repertoires in COVID-19. Overall study: Samples came from the United States, Italy and Spain, spanning acute and convalescent COVID-19. In each case, the material was cDNA or gDNA derived from T cells, B-cell-depleted T cells, or PBMCs.

Per the authors' pipeline: Reference gene primers were amplified, and this amplification served to estimate nucleated cell counts. Method: immunoSEQ multiplex PCR; TCRdb's copy keeps in-frame clones and lacks some. That table gives V, J and clone size, and the DNA gave D and trimming. The repertoire holds around 180,000 clones, with roughly nine tenths as singletons. The CDR3 consists of 14 residues. The V gene lost 0 bases and the J gene lost 4 bases, with 9 bases spanning the gap. The germline CDR1 and CDR2 sequences are LGHDT and YNNKEL (reference sequence). The chain joins TRBV3-1 (or the pseudogene TRBV3-2) to TRBJ1-2; D gene unclear. Sample: peripheral blood. The origin of this receptor is a man aged 70 or older with active or convalescent COVID-19. The CDR3 sequence is CASSQDRNSYGYTF. In nucleotides, the CDR3 is TGTGCCAGCAGCCAAGATAGAAATTCCTATGGCTACACCTTC.